The rows below give T cell receptor beta chains drawn from one sample of a study of early stage breast cancer tumors. The table came from immunoSEQ multiplex PCR; TCRdb's copy has only in-frame clones and leaves some out. The sample includes more than 65,000 clones, approximately 84% seen only once; the top ten take approximately 4.5%. Sequencing used blood. The receptors were sampled from a person aged 35-55 years with breast cancer. CDR3s leave out the opening cysteine and the closing phenylalanine or tryptophan.

v_call: TRBV19; cdr3_aa: ASRRDRVGNQPQH
v_call: TRBV19; cdr3_aa: ASSVLSGSSYNEQF
v_call: TRBV27; cdr3_aa: ASADVGLYEQY
v_call: TRBV27; cdr3_aa: ASNPGPAAGNEQY
v_call: TRBV6-4; cdr3_aa: ASSESSGPTGELF
v_call: TRBV6-4; cdr3_aa: ASSDEQGVSYGYT
v_call: TRBV6-5; cdr3_aa: ASSYRQNYGYT
v_call: TRBV5-6; cdr3_aa: ASSLVATRGRTEAF
v_call: TRBV5-5; cdr3_aa: ASSFPGTSGYNEQF
v_call: TRBV30; cdr3_aa: AWKTGGGSSGYT
v_call: TRBV30; cdr3_aa: AWSNRALTEAF
v_call: TRBV19; cdr3_aa: ASSIEVLAKNIQY
v_call: TRBV27; cdr3_aa: ASLETGARLGYEQY
v_call: TRBV6-6; cdr3_aa: ASSYSRQGAYEQY
v_call: TRBV6-6; cdr3_aa: ASRPGQGVAEAF
v_call: TRBV6-1; cdr3_aa: ASSIRDGRPYEQY
v_call: TRBV4-1; cdr3_aa: ASSQGRVGNTIY
v_call: TRBV19; cdr3_aa: ASSSAQSGTTEAF
v_call: TRBV2; cdr3_aa: ASSAWDGSYEQY
v_call: TRBV11-1; cdr3_aa: ASSFAPDNEQF
v_call: TRBV27; cdr3_aa: ASSFLPKLAGGPYEQY
v_call: TRBV4-1; cdr3_aa: ASSLTGSYEQY
v_call: TRBV28; cdr3_aa: ASSSVGNTIY